The clone carrying this TCR beta chain was seen only a few times. Antigen unknown. The assay was immunoSEQ multiplex PCR, and TCRdb's table has in-frame clones only and misses some. The sample records 12,000 or so clones, 65% to 75% being singletons. This entry belongs to a study of vaccination effects on CD4 cells after COVID-19. ViraFEST expansion of antigen-specific CD4+ T cells with viral peptide pools preceded sequencing. The authors isolated CD4+ T cells after about eleven days of culture. Two-dose BNT162b2 or mRNA-1273 vaccination was given to participants. General study points: Vaccine- and infection-induced clones showed marked clonal contraction late following vaccination.

V shed 4 bases and J shed 0 bases, with 12 bases lying between them. The length of the CDR3 is 15 residues. Per the germline V gene, CDR1 is SGHDN and CDR2 is FVKESK. The sequence was obtained from a human donor who received a COVID-19 vaccine. The chain carries TRBV14 and TRBJ1-1; D may be TRBD1 (6 bases). The specimen comprised CD4+ T cells from PBMCs cultured with SARS-CoV-2 spike peptides, sampled after COVID-19 vaccination. The CDR3 region is CASSRTVSMNTEAFF. The CDR3, as DNA: TGTGCCAGCAGCCGGACAGTTTCTATGAACACTGAAGCTTTCTTT.